The 19 T cell receptor beta chains below were found in one sample sequenced in a study of shared clonotypes between healthy human individuals. Method: immunoSEQ multiplex PCR; TCRdb's copy keeps in-frame clones and lacks some. The table lists some 1 million clones, around 76% of them singletons. Sample: memory CD4+ T cells sorted from blood. The sample's subset: CD45RA-negative fraction. The origin of the receptors is a man between 18 and 29 years old in good health.

This CDR3 reads CASSLGSSGSYNEQFF. The DNA for the CDR3 is TGTGCCAGCAGCTTGGGGTCTAGCGGGAGTTACAATGAGCAGTTCTTC. The genes are TRBV5-4 and TRBJ2-1, with 10 bases matching TRBD2. The V gene end was trimmed by 0 bases and the J gene end by 4 bases; junction bases not matched to a gene: 4. Germline V gives CDR1 SGHNT, CDR2 YYREEE (reference sequence). CDR3 length equals 16 residues. Full variable domain (outside the CDR3, taken from reference TRBV5-4 and TRBJ2-1): ETGVTQSPTHLIKTRGQQVTLRCSSQSGHNTVSWYQQALGQGPQFIFQYYREEENGRGNFPPRFSGLQFPNYSSELNVNALELDDSALYLCASSLGSSGSYNEQFFGPGTRLTVL.

The chain employs TRBV6-5 and TRBJ2-7, with D uncertain. This CDR3 region has 13 residues. The V end was cut by 5 bases, the J end by 0 bases, with 8 bases between. Germline values: CDR1 MNHEY, CDR2 SVGAGI. The CDR3 DNA reads TGTGCCAGCAGTCAACCCCCCTCCTACGAGCAGTACTTC. It codes for CASSQPPSYEQYF.

The chain employs TRBV6-1 and TRBJ1-3; D remains unclear. The CDR3 has 15 residues. CDR1 and CDR2 (germline): MNHNS, SASEGT. Trimming stripped 4 bases from V and 2 bases from J, with 12 bases between. CDR3 in DNA: TGTGCCAGCAGTGTCGACCCCGGCACTGGAAACACCATATATTTT. This translates into CASSVDPGTGNTIYF.

The rearrangement uses TRBV13 and TRBJ2-7, with 7 nucleotides matching TRBD2. J was trimmed by 5 bases and V by 5 bases; bases with no gene match: 6. Germline loops: CDR1 PRHDT, CDR2 FYEKMQ (reference sequence). The CDR3 has 13 residues. The CDR3 DNA is TGTGCCAGCAGCCCACTGACTAGCAACGAGCAGTACTTC. Amino acids: CASSPLTSNEQYF.

The V and J genes are TRBV10-3 and TRBJ1-4; maybe TRBD1 (5 bases). The V and J ends lost 8 bases and 8 bases respectively, with 15 bases between them. Germline CDR1 and CDR2: ENHRY and SYGVKD. The CDR3 runs to 13 residues. The CDR3 is CAIGEGLSEKLFF. The DNA of the CDR3 is TGTGCCATCGGGGAGGGGCTAAGCGAAAAACTGTTTTTT.

J is TRBJ1-2 and V is TRBV5-1; no clear D. This CDR3 has 13 residues. V was cut by 0 bases and J by 5 bases, with 8 bases left in between. CDR1 is SGHRS, CDR2 YFSETQ, per germline. CDR3: CASSLEPLYGYTF. CDR3 coding DNA: TGCGCCAGCAGCTTGGAACCTCTGTATGGCTACACCTTC.

Of note for this clone: The sample contains more than one DNA sequence encoding this CDR3. This CDR3 is CASSLVGGNEQFF. CDR3 nucleotide sequence: TGTGCCAGCAGCTTGGTTGGAGGGAATGAGCAGTTCTTC. This sequence joins TRBV5-4 and TRBJ2-1, with TRBD2 as a possible D gene (6 bases). The CDR3 loop spans 13 amino acids. The germline V gene has CDR1 SGHNT and CDR2 YYREEE (reference sequence). The V end lost 0 bases, the J end lost 7 bases, and 8 bases lay between the germline ends.

This clone was observed a single time. V and J are TRBV6-1 and TRBJ2-3; TRBD2 matches at 8 bases. Germline V gene data show CDR1 as MNHNS and CDR2 as SASEGT. Losses at the gene ends were 10 bases for V and 4 bases for J; bases not matched to a gene: 13. This CDR3 contains 15 residues. CDR3 region: CATEREISRSDTQYF. The DNA of the CDR3 is TGTGCCACGGAGCGGGAGATTTCCCGTTCAGATACGCAGTATTTT.

This chain uses TRBV19 with TRBJ1-4; 10 positions match TRBD1. V gave up 3 bases and J gave up 7 bases; unmatched junction bases: 5. Germline CDR1 LNHDA, CDR2 SQIVND (reference sequence). This CDR3 is built from 15 residues. In nucleotides, the CDR3 is TGTGCCAGTAGTATGTGGGGACAGGGGCTTGAAAAACTGTTTTTT. This gives the protein CASSMWGQGLEKLFF.

The chain employs TRBV6-6 and TRBJ1-4; no definite D call. The CDR3 length is 12 residues. Germline CDR1 is MNHNY and CDR2 is SVGAGI (reference sequence). With 4 bases removed from V and 8 bases from J, the gap between germline ends came to 8 bases. The CDR3 sequence: CASSSPAEKLFF. DNA of the CDR3: TGTGCCAGCAGTTCCCCAGCGGAAAAACTGTTTTTT.

The sample holds a few counts of this clone. The chain has TRBV19 and TRBJ1-5; TRBD1 aligns across 7 bases. The CDR3 length is 18 residues. V gave up 7 bases and J gave up 0 bases; unmatched junction bases: 15. CDR1 is LNHDA and CDR2 is SQIVND in the germline V gene (reference sequence). The CDR3: CASTRDSPTSYSNQPQHF. The CDR3 nucleotides read TGTGCCAGTACTCGGGACAGCCCCACCTCTTATAGCAATCAGCCCCAGCATTTT.

In this sample, this clone turned up many times. The J gene is TRBJ1-2, the V gene TRBV20-1; D unresolved. The CDR3 covers 11 residues. From germline, CDR1 is DFQATT and CDR2 SNEGSKA (reference sequence). The V gene lost 8 bases and the J gene lost 8 bases, with 15 bases spanning the gap. CDR3 sequence: CSSRTLEGYTF. The CDR3 region has the DNA TGCAGTTCTCGCACACTGGAGGGCTACACCTTC.

The chain couples TRBV30 to TRBJ2-2; weak D call: TRBD1 (6 bases). Germline V CDR1 and CDR2: GTSNPN, SVGIG (reference sequence). The CDR3 has 14 amino acids. Trimming shortened V by 8 bases and J by 3 bases, and 16 bases separated the two germline ends. CDR3 protein: CARGHRLYTGELFF. The CDR3 coding sequence is TGTGCCCGGGGACACCGTCTTTACACCGGGGAGCTGTTTTTT. Using reference TRBV30 and TRBJ2-2 for the parts outside the CDR3, the full variable domain is SQTIHQWPATLVQPVGSPLSLECTVEGTSNPNLYWYRQAAGRGLQLLFYSVGIGQISSEVPQNLSASRPQDRQFILSSKKLLLSDSGFYLCARGHRLYTGELFFGEGSRLTVL.

This chain uses TRBV4-3 with TRBJ1-6; TRBD1 agrees at 7 bases. J was trimmed by 9 bases and V by 5 bases; bases with no gene match: 7. The CDR3 has 14 residues. Germline CDR1 LGHNA, CDR2 YSLEER. CDR3 protein: CASSSGQAGSPLHF. CDR3 DNA sequence: TGCGCCAGCAGCTCCGGACAGGCAGGTTCACCCCTCCACTTT.

The chain joins TRBV4-1 to TRBJ2-3; TRBD2 agrees at 10 bases. Germline CDR1 and CDR2: MGHRA and YSYEKL. The CDR3 covers 17 residues. J gave up 4 bases and V 6 bases, and 13 bases lay outside the gene matches. The CDR3 DNA reads as TGCGCCAGCAGTCGCGCCGGAGCGGGGGGGCAGGCAGATACGCAGTATTTT. This sequence encodes CASSRAGAGGQADTQYF.

The CDR3 region is CASSLDRTRYSPLHF. CDR3 nucleotide sequence: TGTGCCAGCAGCTTGGATAGGACAAGATATTCACCCCTCCACTTT. The chain uses TRBV5-4 and TRBJ1-6; tentatively, D is TRBD1 (5 bases). V was shortened by 0 bases and J by 8 bases, with 12 bases between the two germline ends. The germline V gene has CDR1 SGHNT and CDR2 YYREEE (reference sequence). This CDR3 spans 15 amino acids.

The CDR3 protein is CSVQRGKEYEQYF. The CDR3 coding sequence is TGCAGCGTTCAAAGGGGAAAGGAGTACGAGCAGTACTTC. The chain links TRBV29-1 to TRBJ2-7; D might be TRBD1 (5 bases). The germline CDR1 and CDR2 sequences are SQVTM and ANQGSEA. CDR3 length: 13 amino acids. The germline V and J ends were trimmed by 5 bases and 4 bases, with 15 bases remaining between them.

The chain uses TRBV10-1 and TRBJ2-2; D unclear. From germline, CDR1 is WNHNN and CDR2 SYGVQD (reference sequence). The V end lost 4 bases, the J end lost 5 bases, and 11 bases lay between the germline ends. CDR3 length: 14 amino acids. In nucleotides, the CDR3 is TGCGCCAGCAGTGTGGCTTTGGGGACCGGGGAGCTGTTTTTT. It codes for CASSVALGTGELFF.

The chain has TRBV9 and TRBJ2-5; D possibly corresponds to TRBD2 (6 bases). This CDR3 is 14 amino acids long. Germline CDR1 SGDLS, CDR2 YYNGEE. Trimming stripped 2 bases from V and 4 bases from J, with 12 bases between. CDR3 protein: CASSVTPGGETQYF. CDR3 sequence (DNA): TGTGCCAGCAGCGTCACCCCCGGGGGAGAGACCCAGTACTTC.